Following are 8 T cell receptor beta chains from one sample sequenced in a study of human T cells and chemical hapten exposure. TCRdb fed the RACE reads into MiXCR, producing one record per CDR3 protein. The sample includes a few hundred thousand distinct CDR3 sequences, around 6% of them seen just once. Time point specified: patch test 2, 6 weeks after DPC sensitization. Indicated treatment: therapeutic diphenylcyclopropenone sensitization with weekly scalp DPC. Specimen: whole blood, collected in connection with sensitization to the hapten diphenylcyclopropenone (DPC). The receptor set was obtained from a woman aged 18-29 years with alopecia areata. Some clones in this sample may be carry-over from other donors' samples.

This clonotype was detected ten times or more. The V call is TRBV10-3, the J call TRBJ2-3; TRBD2 aligns across 10 bases. Germline loops: CDR1 ENHRY, CDR2 SYGVKD. Germline trimming cut 8 bases from V and 6 bases from J; bases unmatched to any gene: 14. This CDR3 is 16 amino acids long. The CDR3 nucleotides are TGTGCCATCGGCGGGCTAGCGGGGGACCCGGAGGATACGCAGTATTTT. Translated: CAIGGLAGDPEDTQYF.

This clonotype was observed at least ten times. The chain couples TRBV29-1 to TRBJ2-4; 7 nucleotides agree with TRBD1. The V and J ends lost 1 base and 7 bases, in that order; junction bases with no gene match: 16. The CDR3 length is 17 residues. CDR1 and CDR2 from the germline V gene are SQVTM and ANQGSEA. CDR3 in amino acids: CSVEASRGRGGRNIQYF. CDR3 nucleotide sequence: TGCAGCGTTGAAGCCTCCCGGGGCCGAGGGGGCCGGAACATTCAGTACTTC.

This clonotype was observed many times. The chain recombines TRBV12-3 or TRBV12-4 with TRBJ1-1, with a tentative D call TRBD1 (5 bases). Between the trimmed V and J ends, which lost 7 bases and 7 bases, there was a span of 22 bases. This CDR3 is built from 15 residues. CDR3 nucleotide sequence: TGTGCCAGCATCCTAAGGTGGGGCCTCGGCGGTGAAGCTTTCTTT. This sequence encodes CASILRWGLGGEAFF.

In its sample, this clonotype was seen a few times. The chain combines TRBV6-6 with TRBJ2-7, with D unresolved. V shed 6 bases and J shed 6 bases, with 21 bases lying between them. The CDR3 consists of 15 residues. CDR1 is MNHNY, CDR2 SVGAGI, per germline (reference sequence). The CDR3 region is CASSPGWSANFEQYF. CDR3 nucleotides: TGTGCCAGCAGCCCCGGATGGTCCGCAAACTTCGAGCAGTACTTC.

This clonotype appeared many times. The chain couples TRBV7-3 to TRBJ2-5; the match to TRBD2 covers 7 bases. The CDR3 is made up of 14 amino acids. After removal of 5 bases from V and 4 bases from J, the junction contained 7 bases not matched to a gene. The V gene's germline CDR1 is SGHTA and CDR2 FQGTGA. The CDR3 region is CASSPGQRGETQYF. The CDR3 nucleotides are TGTGCCAGCAGCCCGGGCCAGCGGGGAGAGACCCAGTACTTC.

The chain recombines TRBV2 with TRBJ2-3; unclear D gene. V shed 2 bases and J shed 0 bases, with 6 bases lying between them. The germline V gene encodes CDR1 SNHLY and CDR2 FYNNEI. The CDR3 runs to 14 residues. The CDR3 reads CASSERTSTDTQYF. The CDR3 nucleotides are TGTGCCAGCAGTGAACGGACGAGCACAGATACGCAGTATTTT. Using reference TRBV2 and TRBJ2-3 for the parts outside the CDR3, the full variable domain is EPEVTQTPSHQVTQMGQEVILRCVPISNHLYFYWYRQILGQKVEFLVSFYNNEISEKSEIFDDQFSVERPDGSNFTLKIRSTKLEDSAMYFCASSERTSTDTQYFGPGTRLTVL.

V is TRBV20-1 and J is TRBJ1-6, with a possible D match to TRBD1 (6 bases). Germline V gene sequence: CDR1 DFQATT, CDR2 SNEGSKA (reference sequence). Trimming took 2 bases from V and 8 from J, leaving 13 bases between them. The CDR3 loop spans 14 amino acids. The CDR3 nucleotides are TGCAGTGCTAGAAGTGGGGGCCAGGATTCACCCCTCCACTTT. Its protein is CSARSGGQDSPLHF.

There are a few counts of this clonotype. CDR3 region: CASSVVGEKDNEQFF. In DNA form, the CDR3 reads TGTGCCAGCAGCGTAGTGGGGGAAAAGGACAATGAGCAGTTCTTC. The rearrangement links TRBV9 to TRBJ2-1; either TRBD1 or TRBD2 may supply D (5 bases each). Germline CDR1 and CDR2: SGDLS and YYNGEE. Deletions cut 0 bases from V and 5 bases from J, with 12 bases between. The CDR3 is 15 residues long. Using reference TRBV9 and TRBJ2-1 for the parts outside the CDR3, the full variable domain is DSGVTQTPKHLITATGQRVTLRCSPRSGDLSVYWYQQSLDQGLQFLIQYYNGEERAKGNILERFSAQQFPDLHSELNLSSLELGDSALYFCASSVVGEKDNEQFFGPGTRLTVL.